This is a list of T cell receptor beta chains from one sample in a study of OX40 agonist ivuxolimab in advanced cancers. Clones were read by immunoSEQ multiplex PCR, and TCRdb kept only the in-frame ones, dropping some. The repertoire holds around 20,000 clones, with approximately 86% as singletons. The sample consisted of CD4+ or CD8+ T cells sorted from blood, taken in a trial of the OX40 agonist ivuxolimab. The receptors derive from an adult with an advanced solid tumor such as melanoma, head and neck, liver or kidney cancer. CDR3s leave out the opening cysteine and the closing phenylalanine or tryptophan. D genes are given only for firm matches. Where a row states a size, it is once, few, many or the class of an expanded clone; other rows omit it.

>-|once|TRBV19|TRBJ1-6
ASSQGSSYNSPLH
>-|-|TRBV9|TRBJ2-3
ASSVSGSTDTQY
>TRBD1|-|TRBV19|TRBJ2-7
ASSPGQGAYEQY
>-|-|TRBV10-3|TRBJ1-1
AISESKGQNTEAF
>-|medium-sized|TRBV25-1|TRBJ1-6
ASSDGRGPNYNSPLH
>-|-|TRBV2|TRBJ1-2
ASSVGHLYGYT
>-|-|TRBV6-5|TRBJ2-3
ASSYTPSGTDTQY
>TRBD2|-|TRBV29-1|TRBJ2-1
SPATGGGANEQF
>-|-|TRBV14|TRBJ1-2
ASSQDPLTPDYGYT
>-|-|TRBV7-6|TRBJ2-7
ASSQSGWEQY
>-|-|TRBV7-9|TRBJ2-2
ASRNTGELF
>-|once|TRBV27|TRBJ1-1
ATKEDSGEAF
>-|-|TRBV27|TRBJ2-7
ASSFNGISYEQY
>-|-|TRBV5-6|TRBJ2-1
ASSRDRIGQF
>-|once|TRBV7-9|TRBJ2-7
ASSLAPRRDEQY
>-|-|TRBV7-9|TRBJ2-7
ASSSPPDGTYEQY
>-|-|TRBV6-5|TRBJ2-2
ASSYSYPGELF
>-|-|TRBV28|TRBJ1-3
ASIYPGSSGNTIY
>-|-|TRBV9|TRBJ1-2
ASSVALRDGYT
>-|-|TRBV4-1|TRBJ2-2
ASSQDVVEGAGELF
>-|-|TRBV13|TRBJ1-1
ASSPRGITEAF
>TRBD1|-|TRBV13|TRBJ2-3
ASSSDREVTDTQY
>-|-|TRBV6-5|TRBJ2-7
ASSVGPEQDEQY
>-|-|TRBV29-1|TRBJ1-2
SVEDLTGPYGYT
>TRBD1|-|TRBV2|TRBJ2-1
ARSRDRGFSYNEQF
>-|-|TRBV29-1|TRBJ2-3
SAAGELDTQY
>-|-|TRBV6-5|TRBJ1-2
ASSYLATDGYT
>-|-|TRBV9|TRBJ1-1
VSSVGSEGPEAF
>-|-|TRBV9|TRBJ1-2
ASSAGGSNYGYT
>-|-|TRBV7-8|TRBJ2-3
ASSLALTGPKHRTDTQY
>TRBD1|-|TRBV7-9|TRBJ1-2
ASSLGDSYGYT
>TRBD2|-|TRBV5-1|TRBJ2-1
ASSLDGGAGGVNEQF
>TRBD2|-|TRBV7-9|TRBJ2-7
ASSLLSGGEPYEQY
>-|-|TRBV6-5|TRBJ2-2
ASTFQGDTGELF
>TRBD1|-|TRBV29-1|TRBJ2-1
SVEDPRDSYNEQF
>-|-|TRBV4-2|TRBJ2-5
ASSQDRGGQETQY
>-|-|TRBV9|TRBJ1-3
ASSVDGRPGNTIY
>-|-|TRBV11-2|TRBJ1-1
ASSLGSLNTEAF
>-|-|TRBV9|TRBJ2-3
ASSFEGGVRVDTQY
>-|-|TRBV7-9|TRBJ2-1
AIPRSGDPGEQF
>-|few|TRBV6-5|TRBJ1-2
ASSYFGVDTDYGYT
>-|-|TRBV5-6|TRBJ1-2
ASSFTTVPSYGYT
>TRBD2|-|TRBV7-2|TRBJ2-1
ASSATGLAGGPGQF
>TRBD2|-|TRBV9|TRBJ2-2
ASSVGTSGGYTGELF
>-|-|TRBV18|TRBJ1-3
ASSPRGSSGNTIY